These 23 T cell receptor beta chains were sequenced from one sample in a study of T cell repertoires in cytomegalovirus infection. TCRdb re-called the reads through MiXCR, storing one row per CDR3 protein. The sample lists 800,000 to 950,000 distinct CDR3 sequences; 32% were seen once. These receptors' targets are unknown. This specimen was cultured CD8+ T cells from PBMCs, taken from culture after CMV antigen stimulation. These receptors were collected from a human donor in good health (CMV status not recorded). Some clones in this sample may be carry-over from other donors' samples.

The chain joins TRBV6-5 to TRBJ1-2, with D possibly TRBD1 on 5 matching bases. This CDR3 contains 14 residues. Between the trimmed V and J ends, which lost 5 bases and 4 bases, there was a span of 14 bases. The germline CDR1 and CDR2 sequences are MNHEY and SVGAGI. The CDR3 reads CASSPVTVFYGYTF. DNA for the CDR3: TGTGCCAGCAGTCCCGTGACAGTTTTCTATGGCTACACCTTC.

The V call is TRBV6-6, the J call TRBJ2-2; 8 bases agree with TRBD2. V lost 6 bases and J lost 0; bases outside the gene matches: 18. This CDR3 has 20 amino acids. The V gene's germline CDR1 is MNHNY and CDR2 SVGAGI (reference sequence). Written as DNA, the CDR3 is TGTGCCAGCAGCTACATTTATCCCCCCTCGACTAGCGCGAACACCGGGGAGCTGTTTTTT. This codes for CASSYIYPPSTSANTGELFF.

The chain couples TRBV24-1 to TRBJ2-2; D is tentatively TRBD1 or TRBD2 (6 bases each). This CDR3 contains 16 residues. Germline CDR1 reads KGHDR; CDR2 reads SFDVKD. Trimming took 4 bases from V and 11 from J, leaving 22 bases between them. CDR3 amino acids: CATSDRLGGLISELFF. DNA of the CDR3: TGTGCCACCAGTGACCGTTTAGGGGGGCTTATATCCGAGCTGTTTTTT.

This clonotype was detected only a few times. This chain uses TRBV6-5 with TRBJ2-7, with D possibly TRBD1 on 6 matching bases. Germline-derived CDR1 and CDR2 are MNHEY and SVGAGI. CDR3 length equals 13 residues. Trimming pared 1 base from V and 6 bases from J, leaving 10 bases between. CDR3 sequence reads: CASSYYTGSEQYF. The CDR3 coding sequence is TGTGCCAGCAGTTACTATACAGGGAGCGAGCAGTACTTC.

The chain employs TRBV5-4 and TRBJ2-3; D perhaps matches TRBD1 (6 bases). With 4 bases removed from V and 2 bases from J, the gap between germline ends came to 20 bases. The CDR3 loop spans 17 amino acids. Germline-derived CDR1 and CDR2 are SGHNT and YYREEE (reference sequence). The CDR3 sequence: CASSHDRLPSLTDTQYF. In DNA form, the CDR3 reads TGTGCCAGCAGCCACGACAGGTTGCCATCTCTCACAGATACGCAGTATTTT.

The chain links TRBV18 to TRBJ2-7; TRBD2 might be the D (5 bases). Germline V gives CDR1 KGHSH, CDR2 LQKENI. V gave up 6 bases and J gave up 0 bases, with 12 bases separating them. The CDR3 runs to 14 residues. This CDR3 reads CASSPSGSSYEQYF. DNA of the CDR3: TGTGCCAGCTCTCCTTCGGGGAGCTCCTACGAGCAGTACTTC.

V is TRBV7-9 and J is TRBJ2-2; a possible D gene is TRBD1 (6 bases). This CDR3 comprises 15 residues. Per the germline V gene, CDR1 is SEHNR and CDR2 is FQNEAQ (reference sequence). V lost 6 bases and J 1 base, leaving 12 bases between the germline ends. DNA of the CDR3: TGTGCCAGCAGGAGCCGGGACAAGAACACCGGGGAGCTGTTTTTT. Protein sequence: CASRSRDKNTGELFF.

The V call is TRBV5-6, the J call TRBJ2-5; TRBD1 might be the D (6 bases). CDR3 length: 15 residues. CDR1 is SGHDT and CDR2 is YYEEEE in the germline V gene. Trimming removed 4 bases at V and 1 base at J, with 14 bases between. This CDR3 reads CASSLWNRAQETQYF. Here the CDR3 DNA reads TGTGCCAGCAGCCTGTGGAACAGGGCCCAAGAGACCCAGTACTTC. The variable domain in full, completed from reference TRBV5-6 and TRBJ2-5, reads DAGVTQSPTHLIKTRGQQVTLRCSPKSGHDTVSWYQQALGQGPQFIFQYYEEEERQRGNFPDRFSGHQFPNYSSELNVNALLLGDSALYLCASSLWNRAQETQYFGPGTRLLVL.

This clonotype was observed many times. CDR3 sequence reads: CASSLTHLNTEAFF. The CDR3 DNA is TGTGCCAGCAGCTTGACACATTTGAACACTGAAGCTTTCTTT. The chain joins TRBV7-9 to TRBJ1-1, with D uncertain. The V end was cut by 3 bases, the J end by 0 bases, with 8 bases between. The CDR3 sequence is 14 residues long. CDR1 and CDR2 from the germline V gene are SEHNR and FQNEAQ (reference sequence).

V gene TRBV6-2 or TRBV6-3 combines with J gene TRBJ2-3; D call uncertain. V was trimmed by 6 bases and J by 0 bases, leaving 16 bases between them. Germline CDR1 reads MNHEY; CDR2 reads SVGEGT. The length of the CDR3 is 16 residues. The CDR3 protein is CASSDGYSTSTDTQYF. For the CDR3, the DNA is TGTGCCAGCAGCGACGGGTACTCCACTAGCACAGATACGCAGTATTTT.

This clonotype has ten or more counts. J is TRBJ1-1 and V is TRBV7-8; D gene ambiguous. Germline V gives CDR1 SGHVS, CDR2 FQNEAQ. The CDR3 is 14 residues long. Trimming shortened V by 5 bases and J by 0 bases, and 10 bases separated the two germline ends. CDR3 sequence reads: CASSDNGVNTEAFF. The CDR3 DNA reads as TGTGCCAGCAGCGACAACGGAGTGAACACTGAAGCTTTCTTT.

This chain joins TRBV28 and TRBJ2-5; perhaps D is TRBD1 or TRBD2 (5 bases each). CDR1 is MDHEN, CDR2 SYDVKM, per germline. Trimming removed 3 bases from V and 7 bases from J, with 15 bases in between. The CDR3 contains 14 residues. The DNA of the CDR3 is TGTGCCAGCAGTTTCAGGGCCGCCGAGGGGACCCAGTACTTC. As protein: CASSFRAAEGTQYF.

V is TRBV6-2 or TRBV6-3 and J is TRBJ1-6; tentatively, D is TRBD1 (5 bases). Germline-derived CDR1 and CDR2 are MNHEY and SVGEGT. CDR3 length: 17 amino acids. With 7 bases removed from V and 0 bases from J, the gap between germline ends came to 16 bases. CDR3 sequence: CASTQGLFFSYNSPLHF. The DNA of the CDR3 is TGTGCCAGCACCCAGGGACTTTTCTTCTCCTATAATTCACCCCTCCACTTT.

The CDR3: CASSSFLRVGREDLNTGELFF. The CDR3 DNA is TGTGCCAGCAGCTCTTTCCTCAGGGTCGGGCGCGAAGACCTGAACACCGGGGAGCTGTTTTTT. The chain employs TRBV5-4 and TRBJ2-2; D may be TRBD1 (5 bases). Germline CDR1 and CDR2: SGHNT and YYREEE (reference sequence). The CDR3 totals 21 residues. Trimming removed 3 bases from V and 1 base from J, with 28 bases in between.

This clonotype was detected many times. The rearrangement links TRBV7-9 to TRBJ1-4; D perhaps matches TRBD1 (6 bases). The CDR3 is made up of 14 amino acids. Looked up from germline, CDR1 is SEHNR and CDR2 is FQNEAQ (reference sequence). V lost 2 bases and J lost 4, with 8 bases in between. CDR3 residues: CASSLQDSNEKLFF. The CDR3 coding sequence is TGTGCCAGCAGCTTACAGGACAGTAATGAAAAACTGTTTTTT.

This clonotype was seen many times. This sequence joins TRBV27 and TRBJ1-6; possible D gene TRBD1, 5 bases. Germline V gene sequence: CDR1 MNHEY, CDR2 SMNVEV (reference sequence). The CDR3 is 16 residues long. V lost 6 bases, J lost 4 bases, and 16 bases lay in between. This CDR3 reads CASSRGTGRYNSPLHF. As DNA, the CDR3 is TGTGCCAGCAGCCGCGGAACAGGAAGATATAATTCACCCCTCCACTTT.

The chain carries TRBV6-1 and TRBJ1-2, with TRBD1 matching 10 bases. Germline V gene data show CDR1 as MNHNS and CDR2 as SASEGT. The J segment lost 7 bases and the V segment lost 1 base, leaving 9 bases of the junction unmatched. The CDR3 covers 16 residues. The CDR3 reads CASSEELYGQGVGYTF. CDR3 in DNA: TGTGCCAGCAGTGAAGAATTGTATGGACAGGGGGTTGGCTACACCTTC.

In this sample, this clonotype turned up a few times. This sequence joins TRBV6-2 or TRBV6-3 and TRBJ2-1; 8 bases align to TRBD1. Germline V gene sequence: CDR1 MNHEY, CDR2 SVGEGT. The ends lost 5 bases at V and 3 bases at J; junction bases unmatched: 6. This CDR3 contains 15 residues. The CDR3 region is CASSDQGARYNEQFF. CDR3 DNA: TGTGCCAGCAGTGACCAGGGGGCACGCTACAATGAGCAGTTCTTC.

The CDR3 sequence: CASSLSTGNMNTEAFF. The CDR3 nucleotides are TGTGCCAGCAGTTTATCGACAGGGAACATGAACACTGAAGCTTTCTTT. The chain carries TRBV27 and TRBJ1-1; TRBD1 matches 7 bases. J lost 0 bases, V lost 0 bases, and 4 bases had no gene match. The CDR3 contains 16 residues. The germline V gene encodes CDR1 MNHEY and CDR2 SMNVEV (reference sequence).

The V gene is TRBV6-6, the J gene TRBJ2-6; D is ambiguous. V dropped 4 bases and J dropped 0 bases, with 10 bases sitting between them. The CDR3 consists of 16 residues. CDR1 and CDR2 from the germline V gene are MNHNY and SVGAGI (reference sequence). The CDR3 loop is CASSSAESSGANVLTF. CDR3 DNA: TGTGCCAGCAGTTCGGCCGAAAGCTCTGGGGCCAACGTCCTGACTTTC.

In this sample, this clonotype turned up a few times. The gene calls are TRBV4-1 and TRBJ2-7, with a tentative D call TRBD1 (6 bases). The ends were cut back, 4 bases at V and 0 bases at J, with 13 bases in the middle. This CDR3 has 15 residues. Germline CDR1 and CDR2: MGHRA and YSYEKL. CDR3 in amino acids: CASSLGTLSSYEQYF. The CDR3 coding sequence is TGCGCCAGCAGCCTGGGGACATTGAGCTCCTACGAGCAGTACTTC.

This clonotype has a count of ten or more. The chain carries TRBV7-8 and TRBJ1-1, with D hard to call. The germline gives CDR1 SGHVS, CDR2 FQNEAQ. The CDR3 loop spans 13 amino acids. Trimming removed 0 bases at V and 6 bases at J, with 8 bases between. The CDR3: CASSLAGRPEAFF. CDR3 nucleotide sequence: TGTGCCAGCAGCTTAGCCGGGAGGCCTGAAGCTTTCTTT.

This clonotype was seen ten or more times. The V and J genes are TRBV6-5 and TRBJ1-5; D is possibly TRBD1 (6 bases). The CDR3 loop spans 14 amino acids. V shed 2 bases and J shed 3 bases, with 8 bases lying between them. Germline CDR1 is MNHEY and CDR2 is SVGAGI. The CDR3 loop is CASSYGGHNQPQHF. The CDR3 DNA follows: TGTGCCAGCAGTTACGGGGGCCACAATCAGCCCCAGCATTTT.